Presented here are 8 T cell receptor beta chains from one specimen sequenced in a study of blood T cells in healthy people across ages. The authors ran a second PCR of roughly 6 to 12 cycles using a sample-barcoded 5' primer and a J-beta primer mix. TCRdb re-called the 5' RACE reads through MiXCR, storing one row per CDR3 protein. This sample has more than 900,000 distinct CDR3 sequences, with 25% to 30% found just once. Separately, the same data were catalogued under a study of T cells of mothers and their children.

The specimen sequenced was blood. These receptors originate from a woman aged 40 to 50 in good health.

This clonotype has only a few counts. The chain links TRBV5-1 to TRBJ2-4; 9 bases are a match to TRBD1. The J call could be wrong; TRBJ2-7 is a better fit for the DNA end. The CDR3 loop spans 15 amino acids. Germline V gene data show CDR1 as SGHRS and CDR2 as YFSETQ. The DNA of the CDR3 is TGCGCCAGCAGCTCCGGGACAGGGTACATCTACGAGCAGTACTTC. Translation: CASSSGTGYIYEQYF.

This chain joins TRBV20-1 and TRBJ2-7; 10 positions match TRBD2. V lost 6 bases and J lost 0; bases outside the gene matches: 5. Germline-derived CDR1 and CDR2 are DFQATT and SNEGSKA (reference sequence). The CDR3 is 14 residues long. CDR3 sequence (DNA): TGCAGTGCGAAGGGACTAGCGAACTCCTACGAGCAGTACTTC. It specifies CSAKGLANSYEQYF.

This clonotype has more than one count but fewer than ten. This chain connects TRBV27 to TRBJ2-7, with 9 bases identical to TRBD1. Losses at the gene ends were 8 bases for V and 7 bases for J; bases not matched to a gene: 12. CDR1 and CDR2 (germline): MNHEY, SMNVEV (reference sequence). There are 14 residues in the CDR3. The CDR3 region has the DNA TGTGCCAGCTGTAGACAGGGGGATTTATCAGAGCAGTACTTC. It translates to CASCRQGDLSEQYF.

Details on this clonotype: This may be a read error: a much more frequent sequence differs by one nucleotide. This sequence joins TRBV12-3 or TRBV12-4 and TRBJ2-5; weak D call: TRBD2 (6 bases). The CDR3 consists of 13 residues. CDR3 in DNA: TGTGCCAGCAGTTTAGTACTAGCAGAGATCCAGTACTTC. Its protein is CASSLVLAEIQYF.

The J gene is TRBJ2-5, the V gene TRBV6-1; a weak D match, TRBD1 (5 bases). The CDR3 consists of 14 residues. Germline V gene sequence: CDR1 MNHNS, CDR2 SASEGT. V lost 4 bases to trimming and J lost 5 bases, with 14 bases between them. CDR3 region: CASSGGPSRETQYF. As DNA, the CDR3 is TGTGCCAGCAGTGGGGGCCCGAGTCGGGAGACCCAGTACTTC.

There are a few counts of this clonotype. The J gene is TRBJ2-7, the V gene TRBV28; 10 nucleotides agree with TRBD1. The V segment lost 3 bases and the J segment 5 bases; nucleotides outside the gene matches: 4. Per germline, CDR1 MDHEN and CDR2 SYDVKM. This CDR3 has 14 residues. For the CDR3, the DNA is TGTGCCAGCAGTTTTAGACAGGGGGCCGACGAGCAGTACTTC. The encoded protein is CASSFRQGADEQYF.

This clonotype has at least ten counts. The chain is built from TRBV29-1 and TRBJ2-7; no definite D call. CDR1 and CDR2 from the germline V gene are SQVTM and ANQGSEA. The CDR3 is made up of 13 amino acids. The V gene lost 0 bases and the J gene lost 1 base, with 7 bases spanning the gap. The DNA for the CDR3 is TGCAGCGTTGAAGATCAGGATTCCTACGAGCAGTACTTC. This sequence encodes CSVEDQDSYEQYF.

The CDR3 nucleotides read TGTGCCAGCAGCTTAGGTTCTGGGCCGACAGGGATGGGTTACACTGAAGCTTTCTTT. This encodes CASSLGSGPTGMGYTEAFF. The chain has TRBV7-6 and TRBJ1-1, with 7 bases aligning to TRBD1. Germline V lookup: CDR1 SGHVS, CDR2 FNYEAQ. The V gene end was trimmed by 1 base and the J gene end by 3 bases; junction bases not matched to a gene: 17. The CDR3 covers 19 residues.